This passage covers 28 T cell receptor beta chains from one sample sequenced in a study of blood T cell repertoires in COVID-19 (dated by TCRdb to 2019 to 2021). The library came from the immunoSEQ multiplex PCR assay. TCRdb provides this immuneACCESS table in a form limited to in-frame rearrangements. Some clones are lacking; in checked studies, under half of them reflect an unresolved V gene, and why the rest are absent is not known. A total of 150,000 to 200,000 clones appear in this sample, about 92% of them only once. Of the sample, around 2% is held by the ten largest clones. Sequencing was carried out using peripheral blood. Every receptor here comes from a woman aged 55-75 years with COVID-19, enrolled during active disease.

The chain uses TRBV3-1 (or the pseudogene TRBV3-2) and TRBJ2-7; TRBD2 aligns across 8 bases. V was pared by 1 base and J by 0 bases, with 8 bases of the junction left unmatched. Germline V lookup: CDR1 LGHDT, CDR2 YNNKEL (reference sequence). The CDR3 runs to 17 residues. This CDR3 is CASSQGSRGGISYEQYF. DNA for the CDR3: TGTGCCAGCAGCCAAGGGTCTCGCGGGGGGATCTCCTACGAGCAGTACTTC.

The chain has TRBV21-1 and TRBJ1-5. TRBV21-1 is designated a pseudogene. CDR3 length equals 14 residues. The CDR3 sequence: CASTKRAGDQPQHF. The CDR3 nucleotides are TGTGCCAGCACCAAGAGGGCGGGAGATCAGCCCCAGCATTTT.

CDR3 DNA sequence: TGTGCCAGCAGGCTACAGGGGGCGACCACTGAAGCTTTCTTT. Amino acid sequence: CASRLQGATTEAFF. The genes are TRBV28 and TRBJ1-1, with 9 positions matching TRBD1. The J segment lost 4 bases and the V segment lost 6 bases, leaving 6 bases of the junction unmatched. This CDR3 spans 14 amino acids. From germline, CDR1 is MDHEN and CDR2 SYDVKM.

The V call is TRBV19, the J call TRBJ1-1, with D possibly matching TRBD1 (6 bases). The length of the CDR3 is 14 residues. Germline V lookup: CDR1 LNHDA, CDR2 SQIVND (reference sequence). The V end lost 4 bases, the J end lost 4 bases, and 13 bases lay between the germline ends. The CDR3 nucleotides are TGTGCCAGTAGTACAGGGGTCGCGGGCACTGAAGCTTTCTTT. This encodes CASSTGVAGTEAFF.

The chain uses TRBV9 and TRBJ1-2, with D unclear. V lost 0 bases and J 7 bases, leaving 13 bases between the germline ends. Looked up from germline, CDR1 is SGDLS and CDR2 is YYNGEE. This CDR3 is 14 amino acids long. CDR3 loop: CASSVGAAASGYTF. For the CDR3, the DNA is TGTGCCAGCAGCGTAGGAGCAGCGGCCTCTGGCTACACCTTC.

The rearrangement links TRBV11-2 to TRBJ2-1; TRBD2 matches 8 bases. The germline V gene encodes CDR1 SGHAT and CDR2 FQNNGV. The CDR3 loop spans 15 amino acids. V was pared by 7 bases and J by 8 bases, with 13 bases of the junction left unmatched. This CDR3 reads CASIPVGGASYEQFF. In DNA, the CDR3 is TGTGCCAGCATCCCCGTCGGGGGGGCCTCGTATGAGCAGTTCTTC.

This rearrangement joins TRBV18 to TRBJ1-5, with TRBD1 identical over 7 bases. The CDR3 totals 14 residues. Trimming removed 6 bases from V and 4 bases from J; junction bases left unmatched: 6. Germline values: CDR1 KGHSH, CDR2 LQKENI. The CDR3 bases are TGTGCCAGCTCCCCGGACAGGTTGAATCAGCCCCAGCATTTT. It translates to CASSPDRLNQPQHF. Full variable domain (rest looked up from reference TRBV18 and TRBJ1-5): NAGVMQNPRHLVRRRGQEARLRCSPMKGHSHVYWYRQLPEEGLKFMVYLQKENIIDESGMPKERFSAEFPKEGPSILRIQQVVRGDSAAYFCASSPDRLNQPQHFGDGTRLSIL.

V gene TRBV7-6 combines with J gene TRBJ2-6; 7 bases are a match to TRBD2. V lost 5 bases and J lost 4; bases outside the gene matches: 8. CDR1 and CDR2 (germline): SGHVS, FNYEAQ. CDR3 length: 16 residues. This chain's CDR3 is CASSPGGISGANVLTF. Here the CDR3 DNA reads TGTGCCAGCAGCCCCGGGGGGATAAGCGGGGCCAACGTCCTGACTTTC. The full variable domain, with the rest looked up from reference TRBV7-6 and TRBJ2-6, is GAGVSQSPRYKVTKRGQDVALRCDPISGHVSLYWYRQALGQGPEFLTYFNYEAQQDKSGLPNDRFSAERPEGSISTLTIQRTEQRDSAMYRCASSPGGISGANVLTFGAGSRLTVL.

The count of this clone is one. The rearrangement joins TRBV19 to TRBJ1-1; weak D call: TRBD1 (5 bases). The germline gives CDR1 LNHDA, CDR2 SQIVND (reference sequence). V lost 6 bases to trimming and J lost 1 base, with 9 bases between them. CDR3 length: 13 residues. The CDR3: CASRPGGNTEAFF. The CDR3 DNA follows: TGTGCCAGTAGACCGGGGGGGAACACTGAAGCTTTCTTT.

J is TRBJ1-1 and V is TRBV3-1 (or the pseudogene TRBV3-2); perhaps TRBD1 as D (5 bases). The CDR3 extends over 13 amino acids. V lost 7 bases and J lost 1, with 10 bases in between. The germline CDR1 and CDR2 sequences are LGHDT and YNNKEL (reference sequence). The CDR3 reads CASTLDKNTEAFF. The CDR3 bases are TGTGCCAGCACCCTGGACAAGAACACTGAAGCTTTCTTT.

The V call is TRBV7-9, the J call TRBJ1-2, with 8 bases matching TRBD1. J was trimmed by 6 bases and V by 5 bases; bases with no gene match: 14. Germline CDR1 is SEHNR and CDR2 is FQNEAQ (reference sequence). The CDR3 totals 16 residues. The CDR3 nucleotides are TGTGCCAGCAGCCAGCTCGGACAGGGCAGTTCCCATGGCTACACCTTC. Protein: CASSQLGQGSSHGYTF.

The V and J genes are TRBV27 and TRBJ2-5; tentative D call: TRBD2 (6 bases). In germline, CDR1 is MNHEY, CDR2 SMNVEV (reference sequence). Trimming removed 0 bases from V and 7 bases from J, with 12 bases in between. This CDR3 has 14 amino acids. Here the CDR3 reads CASSLSTNGGTQYF. Here the CDR3 DNA reads TGTGCCAGCAGTTTATCAACCAACGGGGGGACCCAGTACTTC.

The chain employs TRBV15 and TRBJ2-7, with D possibly matching TRBD1 (6 bases). This CDR3 contains 15 residues. V was pared by 1 base and J by 2 bases, with 12 bases between. Germline CDR1 is LNHNV and CDR2 is YYDKDF (reference sequence). The CDR3 here is CATSRAGQGTYEQYF. CDR3 nucleotides: TGTGCCACCAGCAGAGCGGGCCAGGGGACCTACGAGCAGTACTTC.

The gene calls are TRBV19 and TRBJ1-2; no reliable D call. This CDR3 is built from 12 residues. CDR1 and CDR2 from the germline V gene are LNHDA and SQIVND (reference sequence). Trimming took off 7 bases at V and 1 base at J, with 7 bases between the two ends. The CDR3 is CASTPGNYGYTF. The CDR3 coding sequence is TGTGCCAGTACCCCGGGTAACTATGGCTACACCTTC.

V is TRBV19 and J is TRBJ2-3; D might be TRBD2 (7 bases). This CDR3 region has 18 residues. The germline V gene has CDR1 LNHDA and CDR2 SQIVND (reference sequence). Trimming left V 6 bases short and J 1 base short, with 23 bases between. This CDR3 reads CASSSRPEPGGRTDTQYF. CDR3 coding DNA: TGTGCCAGTAGCAGCCGCCCCGAACCGGGGGGCCGCACAGATACGCAGTATTTT.

V is TRBV18 and J is TRBJ1-1, with 8 bases fitting TRBD1. This CDR3 spans 14 amino acids. J was trimmed by 0 bases and V by 3 bases; bases with no gene match: 0. The germline gives CDR1 KGHSH, CDR2 LQKENI. As DNA, the CDR3 is TGTGCCAGCTCACCGGACAGGGTGAACACTGAAGCTTTCTTT. It codes for CASSPDRVNTEAFF. Combining the CDR3 with reference TRBV18 and TRBJ1-1 gives the whole variable domain NAGVMQNPRHLVRRRGQEARLRCSPMKGHSHVYWYRQLPEEGLKFMVYLQKENIIDESGMPKERFSAEFPKEGPSILRIQQVVRGDSAAYFCASSPDRVNTEAFFGQGTRLTVV.

This chain uses TRBV19 with TRBJ1-4; D possibly corresponds to TRBD1 (5 bases). Germline assignment: CDR1 LNHDA and CDR2 SQIVND (reference sequence). Deletions cut 3 bases from V and 2 bases from J, with 10 bases between. The CDR3 runs 15 residues. CDR3 nucleotides: TGTGCCAGTAGTATGTGGGCAGGGACTAATGAAAAACTGTTTTTT. This gives the protein CASSMWAGTNEKLFF.

This chain connects TRBV10-3 to TRBJ1-1; D is uncertain. The CDR3 is 15 residues long. CDR1 is ENHRY and CDR2 is SYGVKD in the germline V gene. V was trimmed by 2 bases and J by 0 bases, leaving 10 bases between them. The CDR3 bases are TGTGCCATCAGTGAGCCGTCGGGGTTGAACACTGAAGCTTTCTTT. Amino acids: CAISEPSGLNTEAFF.

The chain joins TRBV11-2 to TRBJ2-3, with no clear D. Germline V lookup: CDR1 SGHAT, CDR2 FQNNGV. The CDR3 contains 14 residues. V lost 5 bases and J 0 bases, leaving 9 bases between the germline ends. Written as DNA, the CDR3 is TGTGCCAGCAGCCCCGAGGCTAGCACAGATACGCAGTATTTT. Translated, it gives CASSPEASTDTQYF.

The CDR3 here is CASSPVIDTQYF. The CDR3 coding sequence is TGTGCCAGCAGCCCGGTGATAGATACGCAGTATTTT. The chain joins TRBV5-8 to TRBJ2-3, with unresolved D. The germline gives CDR1 SGHTS, CDR2 YDEGEE. The V end lost 4 bases, the J end lost 5 bases, and 8 bases lay between the germline ends. This CDR3 has 12 amino acids.

This sequence joins TRBV3-1 (or the pseudogene TRBV3-2) and TRBJ1-4; 8 bases agree with TRBD1. The CDR3 totals 16 residues. With 2 bases clipped from V and 8 bases from J, the junction kept 10 bases outside the gene matches. Looked up from germline, CDR1 is LGHDT and CDR2 is YNNKEL (reference sequence). In nucleotides, the CDR3 is TGTGCCAGCAGCCAACCCCTTACAGGGGGTTTGGAAAAACTGTTTTTT. This encodes CASSQPLTGGLEKLFF.

The genes are TRBV6-4 and TRBJ2-2; a weak D match, TRBD1 (5 bases). Germline CDR1 is MRHNA and CDR2 is SNTAGT. V was clipped by 3 bases and J by 7 bases, with 15 bases between them. This CDR3 spans 15 amino acids. CDR3 nucleotide sequence: TGTGCCAGCAGTGAGTCGGCAGGGATCGGCGGGGAGCTGTTTTTT. It translates to CASSESAGIGGELFF.

This chain uses TRBV12-5 with TRBJ1-4, with TRBD1 matching 12 bases. The CDR3 runs 15 residues. V shed 9 bases, J shed 6 bases, and the junction held 8 bases outside the gene matches. Germline-derived CDR1 and CDR2 are LGHNT and FRNRAP. CDR3 DNA: TGTGCTAGCGGTGGGACAGGGGGCGTTTATGAAAAACTGTTTTTT. Translation gives CASGGTGGVYEKLFF.

The chain combines TRBV6-6 with TRBJ1-2, with 9 bases that match TRBD1. Losses at the gene ends were 5 bases for V and 8 bases for J; bases not matched to a gene: 3. CDR1 is MNHNY, CDR2 SVGAGI, per germline (reference sequence). The CDR3 runs to 12 residues. The CDR3 DNA follows: TGTGCCAGCAGTGGGGGACAGGGAGGCTACACCTTC. Translated, it gives CASSGGQGGYTF.

The J gene is TRBJ2-7, the V gene TRBV7-2; tentative D call: TRBD2 (6 bases). The CDR3 loop spans 14 amino acids. V was shortened by 4 bases and J by 1 base, with 11 bases between the two germline ends. CDR1 is SGHTA, CDR2 FQGNSA, per germline. This CDR3 reads CASSSDYHSYEQYF. For the CDR3, the DNA is TGTGCCAGCAGCTCGGACTACCATTCCTACGAGCAGTACTTC. The full variable domain, completed using reference TRBV7-2 and TRBJ2-7, is GAGVSQSPSNKVTEKGKDVELRCDPISGHTALYWYRQSLGQGLEFLIYFQGNSAPDKSGLPSDRFSAERTGGSVSTLTIQRTQQEDSAVYLCASSSDYHSYEQYFGPGTRLTVT.

This sequence joins TRBV4-3 and TRBJ1-1, with 7 nucleotides matching TRBD1. The CDR3 runs 16 residues. V lost 3 bases to trimming and J lost 1 base; unmatched junction nucleotides: 8. Germline CDR1 and CDR2: LGHNA and YSLEER. The CDR3 bases are TGCGCCAGCAGCCACTCCCCCCGGACAGGGAACACTGAAGCTTTCTTT. It yields the protein CASSHSPRTGNTEAFF.

The chain is built from TRBV12-3 or TRBV12-4 and TRBJ1-1; D is ambiguous. V was cut by 3 bases and J by 3 bases, with 8 bases left in between. The CDR3 consists of 13 residues. The CDR3 bases are TGTGCCAGCAGTTTTAGGACTGACACTGAAGCTTTCTTT. Protein product: CASSFRTDTEAFF.

The DNA of the CDR3 is TGTGCCAGCAGTGAGGCCGGGACAGTGGGGACTGGTACGCAGTATTTT. The encoded protein is CASSEAGTVGTGTQYF. The rearrangement joins TRBV6-4 to TRBJ2-3, with a weak D call TRBD1 (7 bases). The germline V and J ends were trimmed by 3 bases and 8 bases, with 21 bases remaining between them. The CDR3 extends over 16 amino acids. Germline CDR1 MRHNA, CDR2 SNTAGT.